The 15 T cell receptor beta chains below all came from one sample that was sequenced in a study of T cell responses to AZD1222 COVID-19 vaccine (dated by TCRdb to the early 2020s). Per the publication, the time point label means: baseline before first vaccination. The method behind the library was the immunoSEQ multiplex PCR assay. This immuneACCESS table, as held by TCRdb, lists in-frame sequences with V and J called but not all clones. Of the missing ones, under half trace to an unresolved V gene in checked studies; the others have no known cause. The sample table records 100,000 to 150,000 clones; around nine tenths of these occur just once. About 27% of the sample comes from the top ten. This specimen was peripheral blood, taken on day 0 of AZD1222 vaccination. These receptors were collected from an adult in good health.

The gene calls are TRBV5-1 and TRBJ2-1; 7 nucleotides line up with TRBD2. The germline CDR1 and CDR2 sequences are SGHRS and YFSETQ. This CDR3 region has 15 residues. V shed 2 bases, J shed 2 bases, and the junction held 4 bases outside the gene matches. The CDR3 region is CASSFSAGPYNEQFF. DNA of the CDR3: TGCGCCAGCAGCTTTTCAGCGGGACCCTACAATGAGCAGTTCTTC.

The chain links TRBV6-5 to TRBJ2-1; D is perhaps TRBD1 or TRBD2 (5 bases each). Trimming took 0 bases from V and 9 from J, leaving 9 bases between them. CDR1 MNHEY and CDR2 SVGAGI come from the germline V gene. The CDR3 covers 13 residues. The CDR3 is CASSYSRGAEQFF. CDR3 bases: TGTGCCAGCAGTTACTCAAGAGGGGCTGAGCAGTTCTTC.

The rearrangement joins TRBV7-2 to TRBJ1-3; 7 bases are a match to TRBD1. The germline CDR1 and CDR2 sequences are SGHTA and FQGNSA. The CDR3 loop spans 15 amino acids. V was clipped by 4 bases and J by 9 bases; unmatched bases: 12. The CDR3 nucleotides read TGTGCCAGCAGCTCTAGGGGGCAGCGCGGGGGCACCATATATTTT. This encodes CASSSRGQRGGTIYF.

This clone was detected once. The chain links TRBV5-4 to TRBJ1-4; weak D call: TRBD1 (6 bases). CDR1 is SGHNT and CDR2 is YYREEE in the germline V gene (reference sequence). The CDR3 is 14 amino acids. V lost 4 bases, J lost 4 bases, and 11 bases lay in between. CDR3 protein: CASSRGQRNEKLFF. In DNA form, the CDR3 reads TGTGCCAGCAGCCGCGGACAGCGTAATGAAAAACTGTTTTTT.

J is TRBJ2-3 and V is TRBV7-9; D might be TRBD1 (5 bases). Germline CDR1 reads SEHNR; CDR2 reads FQNEAQ (reference sequence). CDR3 length equals 17 residues. V was pared by 5 bases and J by 6 bases, with 24 bases between. The DNA of the CDR3 is TGTGCCAGCAGCCCCTCCTGGCAGGGTTCCGAAGGGGATACGCAGTATTTT. Translation gives CASSPSWQGSEGDTQYF.

CDR3 sequence (DNA): TGTGCCAGCAGCGAGGGCCGGGGGCCCAAAGAGACCCAGTACTTC. Translation: CASSEGRGPKETQYF. The chain employs TRBV9 and TRBJ2-5, with D perhaps given as TRBD1 or TRBD2 (6 bases each). The V and J ends lost 3 bases and 3 bases respectively, with 15 bases between them. This CDR3 is built from 15 residues. Germline values: CDR1 SGDLS, CDR2 YYNGEE.

The chain links TRBV2 to TRBJ2-3, with D uncertain. The V gene lost 4 bases and the J gene lost 3 bases, with 5 bases spanning the gap. Germline V gene data show CDR1 as SNHLY and CDR2 as FYNNEI. The CDR3 runs 12 residues. The CDR3 nucleotides are TGTGCCAGCAGTGCTGAGACAGATACGCAGTATTTT. Protein: CASSAETDTQYF. Combining the CDR3 with reference TRBV2 and TRBJ2-3 gives the whole variable domain EPEVTQTPSHQVTQMGQEVILRCVPISNHLYFYWYRQILGQKVEFLVSFYNNEISEKSEIFDDQFSVERPDGSNFTLKIRSTKLEDSAMYFCASSAETDTQYFGPGTRLTVL.

The gene calls are TRBV29-1 and TRBJ2-5; a possible D gene is TRBD2 (5 bases). The CDR3 is 12 residues long. Between the trimmed V and J ends, which lost 3 bases and 4 bases, there was a span of 9 bases. Germline CDR1 SQVTM, CDR2 ANQGSEA. CDR3 loop: CSVDGRGETQYF. The CDR3 DNA follows: TGCAGCGTTGACGGACGGGGAGAGACCCAGTACTTC.

V is TRBV7-9 and J is TRBJ1-4; 7 bases align to TRBD1. The germline V gene has CDR1 SEHNR and CDR2 FQNEAQ (reference sequence). The J segment lost 4 bases and the V segment lost 3 bases, leaving 8 bases of the junction unmatched. This CDR3 is built from 16 residues. This chain's CDR3 is CASSFTGTVYNEKLFF. The CDR3 nucleotides are TGTGCCAGCAGCTTCACCGGGACAGTATATAATGAAAAACTGTTTTTT.

The chain combines TRBV5-5 with TRBJ1-4; D may be TRBD1 (5 bases). Germline values: CDR1 SGHKS, CDR2 YYEKEE (reference sequence). This CDR3 region has 14 residues. The V end was cut by 4 bases, the J end by 8 bases, with 15 bases between. The CDR3 here is CASSLWGVSEKLFF. CDR3 coding DNA: TGTGCCAGCAGCCTGTGGGGCGTAAGCGAAAAACTGTTTTTT.

This clone has just one count. The genes are TRBV9 and TRBJ1-2; D is ambiguous. Germline CDR1 SGDLS, CDR2 YYNGEE. The CDR3 has 11 residues. V was shortened by 4 bases and J by 7 bases, with 8 bases between the two germline ends. The DNA of the CDR3 is TGTGCCAGCAGCACCCCTTCTGGCTACACCTTC. Translation gives CASSTPSGYTF.

The rearrangement links TRBV5-6 to TRBJ1-2, with D possibly being TRBD1 (5 bases). The CDR3 extends over 12 amino acids. V shed 0 bases and J shed 6 bases, with 6 bases lying between them. Germline-derived CDR1 and CDR2 are SGHDT and YYEEEE. CDR3 sequence: CASSLEGNGYTF. The CDR3 DNA reads TGTGCCAGCAGCTTGGAGGGGAATGGCTACACCTTC.

The V and J genes are TRBV9 and TRBJ2-1; TRBD1 aligns across 10 bases. Per the germline V gene, CDR1 is SGDLS and CDR2 is YYNGEE. The V segment lost 4 bases and the J segment 6 bases; nucleotides outside the gene matches: 10. This CDR3 has 16 residues. The DNA of the CDR3 is TGTGCCAGCAGCCCCCGTGAACGGACAGGGGGCAATGAGCAGTTCTTC. The encoded protein is CASSPRERTGGNEQFF.

The J gene is TRBJ2-5, the V gene TRBV3-1 (or the pseudogene TRBV3-2); 8 bases fit TRBD2. V lost 0 bases, J lost 5 bases, and 11 bases stayed unmatched. The CDR3 runs 17 residues. Germline assignment: CDR1 LGHDT and CDR2 YNNKEL (reference sequence). The CDR3 DNA follows: TGTGCCAGCAGCCAAGATCCGAGCGGGGGAGGCGGGGAGACCCAGTACTTC. The encoded protein is CASSQDPSGGGGETQYF.

V usage is TRBV5-1 and J usage is TRBJ2-7; a possible D gene is TRBD2 (6 bases). CDR3 length: 17 residues. Germline V gene sequence: CDR1 SGHRS, CDR2 YFSETQ. The ends were cut back, 5 bases at V and 2 bases at J, with 23 bases in the middle. CDR3 coding DNA: TGCGCCAGCAGTAATCGCCTGAGGGACTCTTCGCCCTACGAGCAGTACTTC. It translates to CASSNRLRDSSPYEQYF.